The rows below give T cell receptor beta chains drawn from one sample of a study of T cells after yellow fever vaccination. TCRdb re-analysed the 5' RACE reads in MiXCR, keeping a single row per CDR3 protein. The sample shows about 300,000 distinct CDR3 sequences, 8.5% to 10% of them seen only once. Material: CD4+ T cells sorted from PBMCs, obtained 5 days after the yellow fever booster vaccination. The source of these receptors is a man between 18 and 35 years old who received the YFV17D yellow fever vaccine. Both conserved end residues are part of each CDR3. The D gene is left open where the match is weak. Expanded clones get a size class; other rows say once, few or many, or leave the size out.

V gene,CDR3 length,D gene,J gene,clone size,CDR3 protein,CDR3 DNA
TRBV3-1,14,-,TRBJ1-4,few,CASSQMRREEKLFF,TGTGCCAGCAGCCAAATGCGTCGGGAAGAAAAACTGTTTTTT
TRBV20-1,14,-,TRBJ1-2,many,CSAGRQKLTGGYTF,TGCAGTGCTGGTCGACAGAAACTAACGGGGGGCTACACCTTC
TRBV7-2,12,-,TRBJ1-2,few,CASSWDAGGYTF,TGTGCCAGCAGCTGGGACGCCGGAGGCTACACCTTC
TRBV19,14,TRBD1,TRBJ1-1,few,CASRGTGTNTEAFF,TGTGCCAGTAGGGGGACAGGGACGAACACTGAAGCTTTCTTT
TRBV7-9,11,-,TRBJ1-2,few,CASSLAGGYTF,TGTGCCAGCAGCTTAGCGGGGGGCTACACCTTC
TRBV6-6,15,TRBD1,TRBJ1-5,few,CASIPGQGVWQPQHF,TGTGCCAGCATACCGGGACAGGGAGTCTGGCAGCCCCAGCATTTT
TRBV15,15,-,TRBJ1-5,many,CATSRDWDNYQPQHF,TGTGCCACCAGCAGAGATTGGGACAATTATCAGCCCCAGCATTTT
TRBV7-8,19,-,TRBJ1-1,-,CASSLTVLRRQTMNTEAFF,TGTGCCAGCAGCTTAACCGTCCTCCGACGACAGACCATGAACACTGAAGCTTTCTTT
TRBV4-2,16,TRBD2,TRBJ2-3,many,CASSQEPAGATDTQYF,TGTGCCAGCAGCCAAGAACCAGCGGGGGCCACAGATACGCAGTATTTT
TRBV9,17,TRBD2,TRBJ2-5,-,CASSVGTSGGREETQYF,TGTGCCAGCAGCGTAGGGACTAGCGGGGGAAGGGAAGAGACCCAGTACTTC
TRBV12-3/TRBV12-4,13,-,TRBJ1-2,few,CASGSIIGYGYTF,TGTGCCAGCGGTAGTATCATAGGCTATGGCTACACCTTC
TRBV4-3,14,-,TRBJ2-6,many,CASSDSSGANVLTF,TGCGCCAGCAGCGACAGCTCTGGGGCCAACGTCCTGACTTTC
TRBV27,16,TRBD2,TRBJ2-7,-,CASSSGGDPGSYEQYF,TGTGCCAGCAGTTCCGGGGGGGACCCGGGGTCCTACGAGCAGTACTTC
TRBV11-1,14,-,TRBJ2-2,-,CASSFRGGPGELFF,TGTGCCAGCAGCTTCAGGGGGGGTCCCGGGGAGCTGTTTTTT
TRBV7-7,14,TRBD2,TRBJ2-3,few,CASSRNGGEDTQYF,TGTGCTAGCAGCCGCAATGGGGGGGAAGATACGCAGTATTTT
TRBV3-1,13,TRBD1,TRBJ1-2,-,CASSQATGVVYTF,TGTGCCAGCAGCCAAGCGACAGGGGTAGTATACACCTTC
TRBV12-3/TRBV12-4,12,-,TRBJ1-1,many,CASTRGYTEAFF,TGTGCCAGCACCCGGGGTTACACTGAAGCTTTCTTT
TRBV18,14,-,TRBJ1-3,-,CASSTGNSGNTIYF,TGTGCCAGCTCAACGGGGAACTCTGGAAACACCATATATTTT
TRBV7-2,14,TRBD1,TRBJ1-6,few,CASSSGQGPSPLHF,TGTGCCAGCAGCTCGGGACAGGGACCTTCACCCCTCCACTTT
TRBV28,16,-,TRBJ1-6,-,CASIRGDITYNSPLHF,TGTGCCAGCATCCGGGGAGATATCACCTATAATTCACCCCTCCACTTT
TRBV2,15,TRBD1,TRBJ1-5,-,CASKGTGGNNQPQHF,TGTGCCAGCAAGGGGACAGGGGGGAACAATCAGCCCCAGCATTTT
TRBV4-2,17,-,TRBJ2-3,-,CASSQSSRSGRTDTQYF,TGTGCCAGCAGCCAAAGCTCCCGAAGCGGACGCACAGATACGCAGTATTTT
TRBV4-2,16,-,TRBJ2-1,-,CASSLGARGLGNEQFF,TGTGCCAGCAGCCTTGGAGCACGGGGCCTCGGCAATGAGCAGTTCTTC
TRBV29-1,13,-,TRBJ1-4,many,CSASTGMNEKLFF,TGCAGCGCATCCACAGGGATGAATGAAAAACTGTTTTTT